The 10 T cell receptor beta chains below were found in one sample sequenced in a study of shared clonotypes between healthy human individuals. The assay was immunoSEQ multiplex PCR, and TCRdb's table has in-frame clones only and misses some. The sample contains under 2,500,000 clones, about 94% of which appear only once. Sequencing was performed on naive CD4+ T cells sorted from blood. Subset noted: CD45RA+ positively selected. The receptors here all came from a man younger than 35 in good health.

Concerning this clone itself: This specimen includes other DNA sequences encoding the same CDR3. V and J are TRBV5-1 and TRBJ2-3, with D perhaps being TRBD1 or TRBD2 (6 bases each). This CDR3 is 16 amino acids long. V was trimmed by 0 bases and J by 1 base, leaving 12 bases between them. The germline CDR1 and CDR2 sequences are SGHRS and YFSETQ. CDR3 nucleotide sequence: TGCGCCAGCAGCTTGGAAGGGGGGCGGGGCACAGATACGCAGTATTTT. It is translated as CASSLEGGRGTDTQYF.

Comments on this clone: Other DNA sequences in this sample translate to the same CDR3. This chain links TRBV30 with TRBJ1-5; no firm D call. V lost 3 bases to trimming and J lost 1 base, with 10 bases between them. The CDR3 has 14 amino acids. CDR1 is GTSNPN and CDR2 is SVGIG in the germline V gene (reference sequence). In nucleotides, the CDR3 is TGTGCCTGGAGCGGCGGGGTGAGCAATCAGCCCCAGCATTTT. This sequence encodes CAWSGGVSNQPQHF.

Concerning this clone: One end of the junction is discordant with germline, which a read error may explain. The chain employs TRBV7-2 and TRBJ1-1; D remains ambiguous. Germline CDR1 reads SGHTA; CDR2 reads FQGNSA. This CDR3 has 15 residues. The CDR3 here is CASSLASIPNTEAFF. CDR3 bases: TGTGCCAGCAGCCTAGCTTCCATCCCCAACACTGAAGCTTTCTTT.

The rearrangement links TRBV18 to TRBJ2-7, with 8 bases matching TRBD1. CDR3 length: 15 amino acids. Per the germline V gene, CDR1 is KGHSH and CDR2 is LQKENI. The V gene end was trimmed by 0 bases and the J gene end by 2 bases; junction bases not matched to a gene: 3. CDR3 amino acids: CASSPPQTGAYEQYF. The CDR3 region has the DNA TGTGCCAGCTCACCACCGCAGACAGGGGCCTACGAGCAGTACTTC.

The V gene is TRBV7-9, the J gene TRBJ2-7; 12 bases are shared with TRBD1. Per the germline V gene, CDR1 is SEHNR and CDR2 is FQNEAQ (reference sequence). CDR3 length: 18 residues. Trimming cost V 5 bases and J 1 base; bases outside gene matches: 12. The CDR3 DNA reads as TGTGCCAGCAGCGGAACGGGACAGGGGGCTCGTCGGTCCTACGAGCAGTACTTC. Its protein is CASSGTGQGARRSYEQYF.

The rearrangement links TRBV11-2 to TRBJ1-3, with 8 nucleotides matching TRBD1. Germline V gene data show CDR1 as SGHAT and CDR2 as FQNNGV. The CDR3 spans 16 residues. V shed 5 bases and J 4 bases; nucleotides not matched to a gene: 10. CDR3 sequence: CASSRGQGAPGNTIYF. The CDR3 coding sequence is TGTGCCAGCAGCCGCGGCCAGGGGGCCCCGGGAAACACCATATATTTT.

The chain combines TRBV30 with TRBJ1-5; maybe TRBD1 (5 bases). CDR1 GTSNPN and CDR2 SVGIG come from the germline V gene (reference sequence). Deletions cut 1 base from V and 5 bases from J, with 9 bases between. The CDR3 is made up of 13 amino acids. The CDR3 DNA sequence: TGTGCCTGGAGTGGGGGGGTGGATCAGCCCCAGCATTTT. Translation gives CAWSGGVDQPQHF.

V is TRBV11-1 and J is TRBJ1-2; no definite D call. Trimming left V 0 bases short and J 3 bases short, with 2 bases between. This CDR3 region has 12 residues. The V gene's germline CDR1 is SGHAT and CDR2 FQDESV (reference sequence). The CDR3 loop is CASSLAYYGYTF. CDR3 sequence (DNA): TGTGCCAGCAGCTTAGCGTACTATGGCTACACCTTC.

Of note for this clone: This sample also contains other DNA sequences that code for the same CDR3. The CDR3 loop is CASSSTGELFF. The CDR3 nucleotides are TGTGCCAGCAGTTCGACCGGGGAGCTGTTTTTT. This chain connects TRBV6-5 to TRBJ2-2, with D unclear. V lost 4 bases, J lost 5 bases, and 2 bases lay in between. Germline V gene sequence: CDR1 MNHEY, CDR2 SVGAGI. The CDR3 consists of 11 residues.

V gene TRBV5-1 combines with J gene TRBJ2-1; D gene ambiguous. The CDR3 runs 16 residues. CDR1 and CDR2 from the germline V gene are SGHRS and YFSETQ. Trimming took 6 bases from V and 0 from J, leaving 16 bases between them. The CDR3 nucleotides are TGCGCCAGCAATTCTGAGACTCATAGCTCCTACAATGAGCAGTTCTTC. Residues: CASNSETHSSYNEQFF.